This entry lists 9 T cell receptor beta chains sequenced from one sample in a study of technical replicates of blood from a few donors (TCRdb year 2017). Libraries were built with the immunoSEQ multiplex PCR assay. The table was pulled from immuneACCESS by TCRdb, which kept in-frame rearrangements only. Such tables lose some clones; where checked, under half of the loss comes from unresolved V genes, and the rest has no known cause. Within this sample are tens of thousands of clones, with roughly 88% of them counted one time only. The ten largest clones capture about 4.5% of the sample. Sequenced input: PBMCs. Source of these receptors: a human donor in good health. Some clones in this sample may be carry-over from other donors' samples.

The chain carries TRBV27 and TRBJ2-7; possibly TRBD2 for D (5 bases). Germline CDR1 and CDR2: MNHEY and SMNVEV (reference sequence). Trimming removed 6 bases at V and 6 bases at J, with 21 bases between. This CDR3 spans 15 amino acids. CDR3 in amino acids: CASSPPRAGGAEQYF. The CDR3 coding sequence is TGTGCCAGCAGCCCCCCGAGGGCAGGAGGAGCCGAGCAGTACTTC.

This chain joins TRBV4-3 and TRBJ2-3, with 9 bases lining up with TRBD1. CDR1 is LGHNA and CDR2 is YSLEER in the germline V gene. The CDR3 loop spans 15 amino acids. The ends lost 4 bases at V and 2 bases at J; junction bases unmatched: 4. Written as DNA, the CDR3 is TGCGCCAGCAGCCGCTGGACAGGGGACACAGATACGCAGTATTTT. Translation: CASSRWTGDTDTQYF.

The chain combines TRBV2 with TRBJ2-2, with D unclear. Germline V gene data show CDR1 as SNHLY and CDR2 as FYNNEI. There are 15 residues in the CDR3. V dropped 4 bases and J dropped 4 bases, with 13 bases sitting between them. The DNA of the CDR3 is TGTGCCAGCAGTGTCACTACACGTGTCACCGGGGAGCTGTTTTTT. This encodes CASSVTTRVTGELFF.

The chain is built from TRBV5-4 and TRBJ1-4; D remains unclear. The CDR3 has 15 amino acids. Germline CDR1 is SGHNT and CDR2 is YYREEE (reference sequence). Trimming left V 4 bases short and J 8 bases short, with 18 bases between. The CDR3 region is CASSRDGSFGEKLFF. In DNA form, the CDR3 reads TGTGCCAGCAGCCGAGACGGGAGTTTTGGGGAAAAACTGTTTTTT.

The CDR3 region is CASSLWAGTLSYEQYF. The CDR3 DNA reads TGTGCCAGCAGTTTATGGGCAGGGACTCTCTCCTACGAGCAGTACTTC. The chain combines TRBV27 with TRBJ2-7, with a weak D call TRBD2 (6 bases). Germline CDR1 is MNHEY and CDR2 is SMNVEV (reference sequence). CDR3 length: 16 amino acids. V was clipped by 1 base and J by 0 bases, with 13 bases between them.

This chain links TRBV7-9 with TRBJ2-7; D remains ambiguous. CDR3 length equals 12 residues. V dropped 1 base and J dropped 5 bases, with 6 bases sitting between them. CDR1 is SEHNR and CDR2 is FQNEAQ in the germline V gene (reference sequence). In nucleotides, the CDR3 is TGTGCCAGCAGCTTAGTTAGCAACGAGCAGTACTTC. This gives the protein CASSLVSNEQYF.

The chain links TRBV29-1 to TRBJ1-4; maybe TRBD1 (6 bases). The V and J ends lost 7 bases and 7 bases respectively, with 19 bases between them. This CDR3 is 14 amino acids long. The germline V gene has CDR1 SQVTM and CDR2 ANQGSEA. DNA of the CDR3: TGCAGCGCCAGTGGACAGCCGTTTGGTGAAAAACTGTTTTTT. Encoded protein: CSASGQPFGEKLFF.

The rearrangement links TRBV11-2 to TRBJ1-1, with TRBD1 as a possible D gene (6 bases). Germline V CDR1 and CDR2: SGHAT, FQNNGV. Trimming took 2 bases from V and 3 from J, leaving 19 bases between them. The CDR3 consists of 17 residues. The CDR3 nucleotides are TGTGCCAGCAGCTTATATAGGGGGGGGGACATTTACACTGAAGCTTTCTTT. It translates to CASSLYRGGDIYTEAFF.

The chain couples TRBV2 to TRBJ1-4; no definite D call. The CDR3 length is 13 residues. With 4 bases removed from V and 5 bases from J, the gap between germline ends came to 8 bases. Germline V gives CDR1 SNHLY, CDR2 FYNNEI. The DNA of the CDR3 is TGTGCCAGCAGTGTCGGCAGGAATGAAAAACTGTTTTTT. It is translated as CASSVGRNEKLFF.